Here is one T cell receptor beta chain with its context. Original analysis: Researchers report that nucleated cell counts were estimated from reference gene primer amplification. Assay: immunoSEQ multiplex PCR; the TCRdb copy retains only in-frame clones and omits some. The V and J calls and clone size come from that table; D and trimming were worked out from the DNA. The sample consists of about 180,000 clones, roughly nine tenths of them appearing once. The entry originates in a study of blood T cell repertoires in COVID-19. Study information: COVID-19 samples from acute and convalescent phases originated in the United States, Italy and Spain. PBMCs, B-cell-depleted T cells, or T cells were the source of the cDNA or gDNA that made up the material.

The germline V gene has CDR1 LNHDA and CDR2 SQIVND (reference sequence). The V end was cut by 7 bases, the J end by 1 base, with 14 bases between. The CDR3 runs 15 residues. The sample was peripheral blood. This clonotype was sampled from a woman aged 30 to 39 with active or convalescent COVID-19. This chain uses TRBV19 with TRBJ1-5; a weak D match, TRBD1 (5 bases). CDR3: CASNEWGISNQPQHF. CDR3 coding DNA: TGTGCCAGTAACGAATGGGGCATCAGCAATCAGCCCCAGCATTTT.